This T cell receptor (beta chain) was found in a study of T cell responses to AZD1222 COVID-19 vaccine. Study-level information: Second-dose intervals near 4 or 12 weeks were combined.

V shed 2 bases and J 2 bases; nucleotides not matched to a gene: 7. Germline loops: CDR1 SGHRS, CDR2 YFSETQ. The CDR3 contains 15 residues. Repertoires were generated with immunoSEQ multiplex PCR, while TCRdb's copy carries only in-frame clones and drops some. The repertoire consists of over 65,000 clones, with 80% to 90% occurring once and the leading ten covering around 6.7%. This clone has a single count. The target antigen is unknown. Findings of the study overall: Unmutated variant regions are reportedly the target of nearly half of TCRs that are spike-specific. Repertoires were collected only later (after the peak T cell response had occurred). Donors in the cohort were predominantly white British and more often female, and clonal diversity was possibly underestimated.

This sequence originates from an adult in good health. This sequence joins TRBV5-1 and TRBJ2-7; 7 nucleotides agree with TRBD2. Material: peripheral blood, obtained on day 0 of AZD1222 vaccination. CDR3 DNA: TGCGCCAGCAGCTTAGCCTCTAGCGGACCCTACGAGCAGTACTTC. Protein: CASSLASSGPYEQYF.